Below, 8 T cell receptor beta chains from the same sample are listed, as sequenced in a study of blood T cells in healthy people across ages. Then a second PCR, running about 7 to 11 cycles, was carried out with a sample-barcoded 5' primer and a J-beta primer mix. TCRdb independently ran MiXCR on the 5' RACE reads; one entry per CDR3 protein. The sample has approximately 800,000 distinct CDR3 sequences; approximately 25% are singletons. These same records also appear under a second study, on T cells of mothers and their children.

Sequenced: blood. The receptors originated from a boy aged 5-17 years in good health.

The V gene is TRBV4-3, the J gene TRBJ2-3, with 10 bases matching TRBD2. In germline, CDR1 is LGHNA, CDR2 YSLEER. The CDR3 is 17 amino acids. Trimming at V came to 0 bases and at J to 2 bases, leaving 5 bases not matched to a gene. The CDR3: CASSQDVGTSATDTQYF. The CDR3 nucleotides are TGCGCCAGCAGCCAAGACGTCGGGACTAGCGCCACAGATACGCAGTATTTT.

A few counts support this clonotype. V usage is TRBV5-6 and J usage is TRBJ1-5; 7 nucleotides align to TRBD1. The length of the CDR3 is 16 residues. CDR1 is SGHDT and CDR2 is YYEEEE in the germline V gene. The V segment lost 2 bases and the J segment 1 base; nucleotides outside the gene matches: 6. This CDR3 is CASSFRTGLSNQPQHF. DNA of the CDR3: TGTGCCAGCAGCTTCCGGACAGGTTTAAGCAATCAGCCCCAGCATTTT.

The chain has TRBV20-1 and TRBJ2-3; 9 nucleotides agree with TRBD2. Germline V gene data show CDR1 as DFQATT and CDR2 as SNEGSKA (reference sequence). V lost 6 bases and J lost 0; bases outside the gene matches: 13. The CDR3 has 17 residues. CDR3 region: CSASGTSTGFSTDTQYF. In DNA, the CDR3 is TGCAGTGCGTCCGGGACTAGCACCGGGTTTAGCACAGATACGCAGTATTTT.

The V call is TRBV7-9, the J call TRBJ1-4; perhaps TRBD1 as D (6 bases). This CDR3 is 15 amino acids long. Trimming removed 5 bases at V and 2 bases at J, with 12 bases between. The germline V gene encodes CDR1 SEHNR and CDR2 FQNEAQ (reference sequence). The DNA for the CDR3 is TGTGCCAGCAGCCTTACGGACAGCACTAATGAAAAACTGTTTTTT. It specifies CASSLTDSTNEKLFF.

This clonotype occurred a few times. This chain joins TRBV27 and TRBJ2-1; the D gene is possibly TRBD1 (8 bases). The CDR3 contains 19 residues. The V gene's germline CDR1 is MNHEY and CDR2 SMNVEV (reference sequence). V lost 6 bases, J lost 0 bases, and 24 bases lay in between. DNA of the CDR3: TGTGCCAGCAGACTAAAACAGGGGGGGAAATTTACCTCCTACAATGAGCAGTTCTTC. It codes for CASRLKQGGKFTSYNEQFF.

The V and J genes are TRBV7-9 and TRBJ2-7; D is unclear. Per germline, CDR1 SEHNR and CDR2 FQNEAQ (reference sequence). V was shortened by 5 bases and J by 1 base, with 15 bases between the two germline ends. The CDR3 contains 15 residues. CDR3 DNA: TGTGCCAGCAGCCTTGGAGACATTCTGTCCTACGAGCAGTACTTC. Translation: CASSLGDILSYEQYF.

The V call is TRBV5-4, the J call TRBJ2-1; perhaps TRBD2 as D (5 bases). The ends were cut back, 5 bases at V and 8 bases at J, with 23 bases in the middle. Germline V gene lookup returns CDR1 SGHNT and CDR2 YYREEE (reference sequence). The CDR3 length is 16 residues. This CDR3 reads CASSQRRLAEDYEQFF. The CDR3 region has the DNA TGTGCCAGCAGTCAGCGGCGGCTAGCAGAGGACTATGAGCAGTTCTTC.

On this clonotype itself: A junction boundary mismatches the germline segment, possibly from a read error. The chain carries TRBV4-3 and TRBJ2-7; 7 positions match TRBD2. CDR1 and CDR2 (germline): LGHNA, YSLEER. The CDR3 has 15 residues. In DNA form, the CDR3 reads TGCGCCAGCAGTCAAGACGCGGGGGATCTCGGCGAGCAGTACTTC. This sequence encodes CASSQDAGDLGEQYF.